One and the same sample provided the 8 T cell receptor beta chains below, sequenced in a study of regulatory T cells in long-lasting Graves disease. In building TCR beta libraries, iRepertoire HTBI primers were used together with Arm-PCR of CDR3 regions. TCRdb re-called the multiplex PCR reads through MiXCR, storing one row per CDR3 protein. The data contain roughly 610,000 distinct CDR3 sequences, 16% of them singletons. Time point in this sample: newly diagnosed GD, antithyroid drugs for less than 3 months. RNA from PBMCs was the source of the TCR library. In addition, the sample was reused for a study of T cells in Graves' hyperthyroidism and ophthalmopathy.

The sequencing here drew on peripheral blood mononuclear cells (PBMCs), taken at new diagnosis, from a patient treated with antithyroid drugs. The receptors were gathered from a woman aged 25 to 45 with Graves disease.

This clonotype was detected only a few times. The V and J genes are TRBV29-1 and TRBJ2-2; 7 nucleotides match TRBD2. Looked up from germline, CDR1 is SQVTM and CDR2 is ANQGSEA. With 7 bases clipped from V and 5 bases from J, the junction kept 10 bases outside the gene matches. The CDR3 consists of 14 residues. The CDR3 DNA reads as TGCAGCGCCTTGGGCGGGAGTTGGACCGGGGAGCTGTTTTTT. It specifies CSALGGSWTGELFF.

The CDR3, as DNA: TGCAGTGCTAGAGCCGGGAGGGGGTACGAGCAGTACTTC. Amino acid sequence: CSARAGRGYEQYF. This chain connects TRBV20-1 to TRBJ2-7; 8 bases fit TRBD2. CDR1 DFQATT and CDR2 SNEGSKA come from the germline V gene (reference sequence). The V gene end was trimmed by 1 base and the J gene end by 4 bases; junction bases not matched to a gene: 3. The CDR3 is made up of 13 amino acids.

The table lists this clonotype with a few counts. This chain connects TRBV28 to TRBJ2-1; a possible D gene is TRBD2 (6 bases). Germline CDR1 MDHEN, CDR2 SYDVKM. This CDR3 region has 15 residues. With 3 bases removed from V and 8 bases from J, the gap between germline ends came to 17 bases. DNA of the CDR3: TGTGCCAGCAGTTTGAGGTTTCTAGCGTACGATGAGCAGTTCTTC. Encoded protein: CASSLRFLAYDEQFF.

This clonotype was observed at least ten times. The chain joins TRBV5-1 to TRBJ1-1, with TRBD1 matching over 8 bases. The CDR3 has 17 residues. V was clipped by 0 bases and J by 0 bases; unmatched bases: 7. CDR1 and CDR2 from the germline V gene are SGHRS and YFSETQ. The CDR3 is CASSLGRDRRMNTEAFF. In nucleotides, the CDR3 is TGCGCCAGCAGCTTGGGGAGGGACAGGCGCATGAACACTGAAGCTTTCTTT.

This clonotype was seen a handful of times. The gene calls are TRBV20-1 and TRBJ2-7, with D uncertain. Germline-derived CDR1 and CDR2 are DFQATT and SNEGSKA (reference sequence). This CDR3 contains 10 residues. V shed 3 bases and J shed 7 bases, with 7 bases lying between them. CDR3 protein: CSASREEQYF. CDR3 nucleotide sequence: TGCAGTGCTAGTAGGGAAGAGCAGTACTTC.

This clonotype was detected a few times. The V call is TRBV5-1, the J call TRBJ2-5; tentatively, D is TRBD2 (5 bases). Germline V CDR1 and CDR2: SGHRS, YFSETQ. The ends were cut back, 7 bases at V and 7 bases at J, with 20 bases in the middle. This CDR3 spans 14 amino acids. The CDR3 DNA reads as TGCGCCAGCTTCCAAAGGTCCGGGGATTGGACCCAGTACTTC. Translated: CASFQRSGDWTQYF.

This clonotype showed up just a few times. This chain connects TRBV20-1 to TRBJ2-7; D gene uncertain. This CDR3 has 11 amino acids. Germline V gives CDR1 DFQATT, CDR2 SNEGSKA (reference sequence). Deletions cut 3 bases from V and 5 bases from J, with 8 bases between. CDR3 in amino acids: CSARILDEQYF. The CDR3 bases are TGCAGTGCTAGGATACTCGACGAGCAGTACTTC.

This clonotype showed up many times. This sequence joins TRBV20-1 and TRBJ2-7; D perhaps matches TRBD2 (5 bases). The CDR3 loop spans 14 amino acids. Germline V CDR1 and CDR2: DFQATT, SNEGSKA (reference sequence). Trimming stripped 6 bases from V and 6 bases from J, with 21 bases between. CDR3 bases: TGCAGTGCAGGACCCGGGATGAATGCGGGCGAGCAGTACTTC. Translated: CSAGPGMNAGEQYF.